The clone carrying this T cell receptor beta chain was counted a single time. Its antigen is unknown. In the same sample, other DNA sequences code for this CDR3. This specimen belongs to a study of shared clonotypes between healthy human individuals. Study-wide results and caveats: Relative to their counterparts shared across all four donors, non-shared clonotypes exhibited diminished generation probabilities. Estimated richness values were generally larger in naive subsets than in memory subsets.

TCRdb keeps only in-frame clones here, not all; method: immunoSEQ multiplex PCR. The repertoire has around 620,000 clones, roughly 95% of them found once; the top ten carry about 0.11%. CD45RO-negative, CCR7-selected cells formed the naive CD8 fraction, which excluded terminally differentiated effector memory CD45RA+ cells. Free of recent acute infections or vaccinations, the donors were healthy HIV-negative adults. The CDR3 is 15 residues long. Germline values: CDR1 MNHEY, CDR2 SMNVEV (reference sequence). Trimming removed 5 bases from V and 3 bases from J; junction bases left unmatched: 5. This sequence originates from a woman aged 30 to 39 in good health. The sequencing input was naive CD8+ T cells sorted from blood. V usage is TRBV27 and J usage is TRBJ2-5; TRBD2 aligns across 11 bases. The CDR3 sequence: CASSPGTSGKETQYF. The CDR3 bases are TGTGCCAGCAGTCCCGGGACTAGCGGAAAAGAGACCCAGTACTTC.